The sequence of this TCR beta chain was determined in a study of T cell responses to AZD1222 COVID-19 vaccine (dated by TCRdb to the early 2020s). At the level of the whole study: AZD1222 recipients whose second dose came at about 4 weeks and those whose second dose came at about 12 weeks were combined into one group, since spike-specific TCR depth and breadth did not differ between the two schedules. A total of approximately 240 trial participants underwent TCR sequencing, of whom 207 received two doses of AZD1222 and about 25 received two doses of the MenACWY control vaccine. Enrollment into the trials was organized by age into subgroups of 18-55, 56-69 and 70-plus years, and those subgroups contained approximately 150, 30 and 60 TCR-sequenced participants, respectively. Overall results and qualifications from the work: After two AZD1222 doses, both the breadth and the depth of spike-specific TCRs were significantly higher than at day 0 and than in MenACWY recipients. Because no day 14 peak-response samples were available, the repertoires could be characterized only after the peak T cell response. Only a handful of AZD1222 recipients were SARS-CoV-2 seropositive at baseline, limiting conclusions about previously exposed vaccinees. Nearly half of unique spike-specific TCRs reportedly recognized epitopes outside regions mutated in the B.1.351 and B.1.1.7 variants. Participants were mostly white British and included more females than males, and it was suggested by the authors that clonal diversity may have been underestimated. In the small 56-69-year group, the increase in depth fell short of significance, most likely because of low power. The vaccine-associated CD4 TCRs covered the entire spike protein, and the dominant responses fell in regions 160-218 and 743-854.

This clone has just one count. The antigen it recognizes is unknown. Qualities for individual bases were not recorded, and no much larger clone is one base off. Trimming takes 5 bases off V and 1 base off J; junction bases not matched to a gene: 6. CDR3 length: 15 amino acids, cysteine to phenylalanine. Kept here is only the CDR3 DNA, which spans 45 bases and is read in frame from base 1. For CDR1 and CDR2, the germline V gene lists MDHEN and SYDVKM. The CDR3 regions of human TCRbeta chains were analyzed by immunosequencing. As for how the authors treated the data: Repertoire TCRs were checked for matches against a reference library of SARS-CoV-2-specific TCRs that had been generated using the MIRA antigen-specificity platform. Breadth was defined as the fraction of unique TCRs that were SARS-CoV-2-associated. Depth was defined as the fraction of total T cells that were SARS-CoV-2-associated. Using the MIRA data, each spike-specific TCR was mapped to the spike region that the TCR reacts to and placed in a CD4 or CD8 class. Log10-transformed breadth and depth values were compared by one-way ANOVA with Sidak's multiple comparisons tests. Imported from immuneACCESS, the table was reduced by TCRdb to in-frame sequences with V and J called. These copies leave out some clones; in studies compared against another copy, an unresolved V gene accounts for under half, and the cause of the remainder is not known. That table furnishes V, J and clone size, whereas the DNA furnished D and trimming. The sample includes 100,000 to 150,000 clones, with roughly 87% observed a single time. The biggest ten clones account for about 10% of the sample.

Read against the paper, the sample's time point label means: baseline before first vaccination. The vaccinee samples were drawn from two UK trials, COV001 and COV002, one of which was a single-blind randomized controlled phase 2/3 trial testing AZD1222 (ChAdOx1 nCoV-19) in healthy adults. Trial participant PBMC samples were collected at day 0 and day 28 after the second dose for TCRbeta chain sequencing. Source: peripheral blood, taken on day 0 of AZD1222 vaccination. Rearrangement joined TRBV28 to TRBJ1-1, with 8 junctional bases fitting TRBD1. This clonotype originated in an adult in good health. The nucleotide sequence is TGTGCCAGCAGTCTGCCAGGGACAGGGAACACTGAAGCTTTCTTT. The resulting protein is CASSLPGTGNTEAFF.